This T cell receptor (beta chain) stems from a study of T cell changes during pregnancy in multiple sclerosis. Produced via immunoSEQ multiplex PCR; TCRdb's table is partial and in-frame only. Here the sample spans roughly 35,000 clones, roughly 92% being singletons. The CDR3 sequence is 15 residues long. V lost 1 base to trimming and J lost 10 bases; unmatched junction nucleotides: 9. Germline assignment: CDR1 GTSNPN and CDR2 SVGIG (reference sequence). The origin of this receptor is a female donor in good health, enrolled as a control in a pregnancy study. Source: CD4+ T cells from peripheral blood mononuclear cells, taken in the third trimester of pregnancy. V usage is TRBV30 and J usage is TRBJ1-6; 8 positions match TRBD1. In DNA, the CDR3 is TGTGCCTGGAGTGCCCTTGGACAGGGTCGATCACCCCTCCACTTT. Its translation: CAWSALGQGRSPLHF.